This TCR beta chain was observed in a study of blood T cell repertoires in COVID-19. Germline CDR1 MNHEY, CDR2 SMNVEV (reference sequence). The germline V and J ends were trimmed by 2 bases and 2 bases, with 6 bases remaining between them. CDR3 length: 13 amino acids. Clones were sequenced by immunoSEQ multiplex PCR, and TCRdb holds only the in-frame ones, with some missing. Here the sample spans more than 110,000 clones, about 80% being singletons. This sequence joins TRBV27 and TRBJ1-2; D gene unclear. Sequenced: PBMCs or T cells enriched from blood (not recorded which). The origin of this receptor is a woman between 50 and 59 years old who had recovered from COVID-19. Written as DNA, the CDR3 is TGTGCCAGCAGTTTAGCGGGGAACTATGGCTACACCTTC. Translation: CASSLAGNYGYTF.